These 8 T cell receptor beta chains were all obtained from the same sample, sequenced in a study of blood T cell repertoires in COVID-19. The repertoire was sequenced with immunoSEQ multiplex PCR; TCRdb's copy has only in-frame clones and lacks some. Seen here are about 250,000 clones, around 90% observed once, and the top ten hold about 3%. What was sequenced was PBMCs or T cells enriched from blood (not recorded which). The receptors come from a woman aged 45-60 years who had recovered from COVID-19.

This chain's CDR3 is CASKRQRQYNEQFF. CDR3 in DNA: TGTGCCAGCAAAAGACAGCGACAATACAATGAGCAGTTCTTC. The chain links TRBV28 to TRBJ2-1, with TRBD1 as a possible D gene (5 bases). The CDR3 spans 14 residues. Germline assignment: CDR1 MDHEN and CDR2 SYDVKM. V dropped 7 bases and J dropped 4 bases, with 14 bases sitting between them.

CDR3 in amino acids: CASSFVAGGGRISPLHF. CDR3 DNA: TGTGCCAGCAGTTTCGTGGCAGGGGGCGGAAGGATTTCACCCCTCCACTTT. This chain joins TRBV27 and TRBJ1-6; 8 bases are a match to TRBD1. Looked up from germline, CDR1 is MNHEY and CDR2 is SMNVEV (reference sequence). After removal of 3 bases from V and 9 bases from J, the junction contained 13 bases not matched to a gene. The CDR3 is made up of 17 amino acids.

The chain joins TRBV6-5 to TRBJ1-5, with 7 bases fitting TRBD1. J gave up 3 bases and V 5 bases, and 4 bases lay outside the gene matches. Per germline, CDR1 MNHEY and CDR2 SVGAGI. The CDR3 is made up of 14 amino acids. For the CDR3, the DNA is TGTGCCAGCAGTAGGGACAGAGTCAATCAGCCCCAGCATTTT. This codes for CASSRDRVNQPQHF.

The chain is built from TRBV6-1 and TRBJ2-2, with D uncertain. Trimming cost V 5 bases and J 4 bases, with 11 bases left between them. The V gene's germline CDR1 is MNHNS and CDR2 SASEGT. CDR3 length equals 14 residues. The CDR3 region has the DNA TGTGCCAGCAGTCCCCTTTCCCGCACCGGGGAGCTGTTTTTT. It translates to CASSPLSRTGELFF.

The CDR3: CARRGDLKNYEQYF. The CDR3 DNA sequence: TGTGCCAGGCGGGGGGACTTAAAAAACTACGAGCAGTACTTC. V is TRBV6-7 and J is TRBJ2-7; 8 nucleotides agree with TRBD2. TRBV6-7 is designated an ORF whose function remains uncertain. This CDR3 spans 14 amino acids. V dropped 9 bases and J dropped 3; count of bases not matched to a gene: 10.

The rearrangement links TRBV11-1 to TRBJ2-3; perhaps TRBD2 as D (5 bases). CDR1 is SGHAT, CDR2 FQDESV, per germline (reference sequence). The CDR3 sequence is 14 residues long. Trimming removed 4 bases at V and 6 bases at J, with 14 bases between. For the CDR3, the DNA is TGTGCCAGCAGCTCGGGAAGCAGGACGGATACGCAGTATTTT. Its protein product is CASSSGSRTDTQYF.

V usage is TRBV3-1 (or the pseudogene TRBV3-2) and J usage is TRBJ1-1, with TRBD1 as a possible D gene (5 bases). Per germline, CDR1 LGHDT and CDR2 YNNKEL (reference sequence). This CDR3 has 12 residues. V dropped 3 bases and J dropped 7 bases, with 9 bases sitting between them. The CDR3 is CASSHRRGEAFF. CDR3 sequence (DNA): TGTGCCAGCAGCCACAGAAGGGGTGAAGCTTTCTTT.

This clone was seen only a few times. The CDR3 reads CSVGVRGTEAFF. CDR3 coding DNA: TGCAGCGTTGGGGTCCGCGGGACTGAAGCTTTCTTT. V usage is TRBV29-1 and J usage is TRBJ1-1; D is unresolved. V lost 4 bases and J 5 bases, leaving 11 bases between the germline ends. This CDR3 is built from 12 residues. Germline V CDR1 and CDR2: SQVTM, ANQGSEA.